These 9 T cell receptor beta chains were all obtained from the same sample, sequenced in a study of CD8 T cells in ankylosing spondylitis. Study-wide results and caveats: A TCR beta motif of eight highly homologous variants appeared characteristic of ankylosing spondylitis blood.

The antigens of these receptors remain unknown. TCRdb recomputed calls from the 5' RACE reads with MiXCR, one row per CDR3 protein. Seen here are about 510,000 distinct CDR3 sequences, approximately 5% observed once, and the top ten hold around 3.5%. Specimen: blood, either unsorted or a sorted T cell fraction (not recorded which). Receptors originate from a male donor with ankylosing spondylitis.

V is TRBV20-1 and J is TRBJ2-4; 8 bases match TRBD2. The CDR3 runs to 12 residues. CDR1 and CDR2 (germline): DFQATT, SNEGSKA (reference sequence). Germline trimming cut 6 bases from V and 6 bases from J; bases unmatched to any gene: 4. The CDR3 sequence is CSAPGGGNIQYF. The DNA for the CDR3 is TGCAGTGCCCCGGGGGGGGGAAACATTCAGTACTTC.

At least ten counts were recorded for this clonotype. This chain uses TRBV12-3 or TRBV12-4 with TRBJ1-2; D remains ambiguous. The ends were cut back, 7 bases at V and 0 bases at J, with 15 bases in the middle. This CDR3 has 15 amino acids. This chain's CDR3 is CASTPGPITNYGYTF. The CDR3 nucleotides are TGTGCCAGCACCCCTGGTCCAATTACTAACTATGGCTACACCTTC.

This clonotype was seen at least ten times. V is TRBV4-2 and J is TRBJ1-2; 7 bases match TRBD1. After removal of 5 bases from V and 8 bases from J, the junction contained 5 bases not matched to a gene. Germline V gives CDR1 LGHNA, CDR2 YNFKEQ. This CDR3 is built from 12 residues. DNA for the CDR3: TGTGCCAGCAGCGGACAGGTCCCAGGCTACACCTTC. It codes for CASSGQVPGYTF.

The table lists this clonotype with many counts. The J gene is TRBJ2-7, the V gene TRBV24-1, with a weak D call TRBD1 (6 bases). Germline CDR1 reads KGHDR; CDR2 reads SFDVKD. The CDR3 spans 15 residues. Trimming took off 4 bases at V and 3 bases at J, with 15 bases between the two ends. The CDR3 DNA sequence: TGTGCCACCAGTGACTCCAGGGGTAGTCTCTACGAGCAGTACTTC. Residues: CATSDSRGSLYEQYF.

This clonotype has just a few counts. This chain links TRBV5-1 with TRBJ2-7, with D possibly being TRBD1 or TRBD2 (6 bases each). V was clipped by 2 bases and J by 5 bases, with 11 bases between them. The CDR3 runs 13 residues. Germline V gene lookup returns CDR1 SGHRS and CDR2 YFSETQ. This chain's CDR3 is CASSFPGADEQYF. The CDR3 DNA is TGCGCCAGCAGCTTTCCGGGGGCGGACGAGCAGTACTTC. Variable domain in full (rest from reference TRBV5-1 and TRBJ2-7): KAGVTQTPRYLIKTRGQQVTLSCSPISGHRSVSWYQQTPGQGLQFLFEYFSETQRNKGNFPGRFSGRQFSNSRSEMNVSTLELGDSALYLCASSFPGADEQYFGPGTRLTVT.

Ten or more counts support this clonotype. The CDR3 loop is CASSLRPPGEQYF. CDR3 nucleotide sequence: TGCGCCAGCAGCTTGAGACCGCCAGGGGAGCAGTACTTC. V is TRBV5-1 and J is TRBJ2-7; TRBD1 might be the D (5 bases). The CDR3 has 13 residues. The germline V gene encodes CDR1 SGHRS and CDR2 YFSETQ. V lost 1 base and J lost 7, with 12 bases in between.

This chain links TRBV18 with TRBJ2-7, with a weak D call TRBD1 (5 bases). V gave up 6 bases and J gave up 5 bases, with 14 bases separating them. CDR1 is KGHSH and CDR2 is LQKENI in the germline V gene. CDR3 length: 13 amino acids. CDR3 sequence reads: CASSQNFRDEQYF. For the CDR3, the DNA is TGTGCCAGCTCTCAAAACTTCAGGGACGAGCAGTACTTC.

This clonotype was found many times. This chain uses TRBV7-9 with TRBJ2-1; possibly TRBD2 for D (6 bases). CDR1 and CDR2 from the germline V gene are SEHNR and FQNEAQ (reference sequence). The CDR3 covers 16 residues. V was shortened by 6 bases and J by 0 bases, with 15 bases between the two germline ends. CDR3: CASRPGLLSSYNEQFF. CDR3 bases: TGTGCCAGCAGACCGGGACTCTTGAGCTCCTACAATGAGCAGTTCTTC.

This clonotype was detected a few times. This chain connects TRBV7-2 to TRBJ2-1, with 8 bases identical to TRBD1. Trimming cost V 0 bases and J 5 bases; bases outside gene matches: 15. The CDR3 covers 19 residues. Germline CDR1 and CDR2: SGHTA and FQGNSA. In nucleotides, the CDR3 is TGTGCCAGCAGCTTAGCCCCCAGGGGGCAGGAAGTGTTGGACAATGAGCAGTTCTTC. This codes for CASSLAPRGQEVLDNEQFF.